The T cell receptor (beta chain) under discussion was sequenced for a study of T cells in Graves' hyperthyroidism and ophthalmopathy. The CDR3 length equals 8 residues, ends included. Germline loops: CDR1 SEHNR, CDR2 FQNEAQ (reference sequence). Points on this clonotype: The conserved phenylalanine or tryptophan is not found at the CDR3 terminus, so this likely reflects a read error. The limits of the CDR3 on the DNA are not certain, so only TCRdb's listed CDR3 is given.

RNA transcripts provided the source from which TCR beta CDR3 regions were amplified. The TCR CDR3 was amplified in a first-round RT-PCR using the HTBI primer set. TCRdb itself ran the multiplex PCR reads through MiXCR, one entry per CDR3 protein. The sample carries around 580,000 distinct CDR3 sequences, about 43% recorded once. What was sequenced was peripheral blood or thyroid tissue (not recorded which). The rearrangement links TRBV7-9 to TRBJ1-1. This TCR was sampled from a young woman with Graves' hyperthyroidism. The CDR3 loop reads CASSLAAA.